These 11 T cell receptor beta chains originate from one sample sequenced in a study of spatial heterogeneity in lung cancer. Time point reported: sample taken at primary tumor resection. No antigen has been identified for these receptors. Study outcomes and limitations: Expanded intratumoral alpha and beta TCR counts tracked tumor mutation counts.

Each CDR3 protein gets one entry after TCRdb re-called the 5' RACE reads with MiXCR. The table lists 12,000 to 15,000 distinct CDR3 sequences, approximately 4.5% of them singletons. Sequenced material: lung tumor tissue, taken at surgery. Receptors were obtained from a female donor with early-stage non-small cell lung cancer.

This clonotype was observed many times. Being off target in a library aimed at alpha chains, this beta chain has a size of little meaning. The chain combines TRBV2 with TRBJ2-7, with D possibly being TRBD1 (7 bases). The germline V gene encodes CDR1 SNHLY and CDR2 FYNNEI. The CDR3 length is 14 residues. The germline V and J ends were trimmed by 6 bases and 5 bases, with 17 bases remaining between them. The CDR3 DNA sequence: TGTGCCAGCAGGGTCCAGGGGGGTATCAACGAGCAGTACTTC. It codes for CASRVQGGINEQYF.

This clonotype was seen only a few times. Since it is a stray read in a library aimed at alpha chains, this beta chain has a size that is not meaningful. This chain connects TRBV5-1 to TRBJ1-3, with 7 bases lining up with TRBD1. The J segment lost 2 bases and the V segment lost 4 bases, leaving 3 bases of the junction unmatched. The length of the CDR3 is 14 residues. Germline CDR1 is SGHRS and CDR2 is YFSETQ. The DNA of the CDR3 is TGCGCCAGCAGCCGTGGACAGGCTGGAAACACCATATATTTT. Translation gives CASSRGQAGNTIYF.

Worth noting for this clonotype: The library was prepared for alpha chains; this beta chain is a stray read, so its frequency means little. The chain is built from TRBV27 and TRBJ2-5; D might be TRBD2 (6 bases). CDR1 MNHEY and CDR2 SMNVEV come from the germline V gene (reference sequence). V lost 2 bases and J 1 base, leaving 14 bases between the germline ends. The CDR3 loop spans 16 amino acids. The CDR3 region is CASSLGSAGSQETQYF. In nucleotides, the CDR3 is TGTGCCAGCAGTTTAGGATCAGCGGGCTCCCAAGAGACCCAGTACTTC.

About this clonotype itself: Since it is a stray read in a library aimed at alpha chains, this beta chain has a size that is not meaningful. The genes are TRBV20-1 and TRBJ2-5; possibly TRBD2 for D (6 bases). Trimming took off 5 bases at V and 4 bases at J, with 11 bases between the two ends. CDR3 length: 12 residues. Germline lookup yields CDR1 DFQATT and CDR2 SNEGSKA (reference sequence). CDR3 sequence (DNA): TGCAGTGCTCGACTAGACTCAGAGACCCAGTACTTC. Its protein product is CSARLDSETQYF.

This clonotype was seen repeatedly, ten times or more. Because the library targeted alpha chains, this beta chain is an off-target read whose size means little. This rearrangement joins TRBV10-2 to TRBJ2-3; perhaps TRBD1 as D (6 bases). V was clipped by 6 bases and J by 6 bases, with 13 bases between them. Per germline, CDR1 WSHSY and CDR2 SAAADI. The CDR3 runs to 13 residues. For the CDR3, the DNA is TGCGCCAGCAGCGCACTCACAGGGGATACGCAGTATTTT. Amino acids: CASSALTGDTQYF.

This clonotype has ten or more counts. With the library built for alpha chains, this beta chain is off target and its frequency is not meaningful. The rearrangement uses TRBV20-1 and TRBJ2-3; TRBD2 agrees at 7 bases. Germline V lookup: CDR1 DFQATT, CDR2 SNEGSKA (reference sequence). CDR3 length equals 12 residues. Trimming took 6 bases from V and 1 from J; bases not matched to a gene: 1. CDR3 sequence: CSAGGGTDTQYF. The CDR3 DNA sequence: TGCAGTGCGGGGGGGGGCACAGATACGCAGTATTTT.

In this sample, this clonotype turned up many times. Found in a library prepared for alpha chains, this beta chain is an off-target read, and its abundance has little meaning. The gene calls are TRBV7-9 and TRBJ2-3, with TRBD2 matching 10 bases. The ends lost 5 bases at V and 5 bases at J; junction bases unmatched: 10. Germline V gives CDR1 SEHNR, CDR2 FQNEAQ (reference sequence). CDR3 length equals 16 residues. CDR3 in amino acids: CASSLRLAGPGDTQYF. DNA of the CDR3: TGTGCCAGCAGCCTTCGACTAGCGGGCCCTGGAGATACGCAGTATTTT.

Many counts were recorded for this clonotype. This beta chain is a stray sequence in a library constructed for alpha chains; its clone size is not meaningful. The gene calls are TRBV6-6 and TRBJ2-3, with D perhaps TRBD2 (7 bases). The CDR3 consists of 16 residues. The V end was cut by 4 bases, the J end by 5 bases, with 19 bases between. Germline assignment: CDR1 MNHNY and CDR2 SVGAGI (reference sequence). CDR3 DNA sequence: TGTGCCAGCAGTTTAAGTGGGAGGGGGACAAAAGATACGCAGTATTTT. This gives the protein CASSLSGRGTKDTQYF.

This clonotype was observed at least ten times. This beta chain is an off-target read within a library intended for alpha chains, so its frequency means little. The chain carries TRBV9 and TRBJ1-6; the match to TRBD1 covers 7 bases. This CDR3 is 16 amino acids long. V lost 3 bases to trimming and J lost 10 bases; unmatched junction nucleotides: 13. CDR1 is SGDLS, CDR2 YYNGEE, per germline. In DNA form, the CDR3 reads TGTGCCAGCAGCGCCGTTCTGACAGGGAACGGCTCACCCCTCCACTTT. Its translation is CASSAVLTGNGSPLHF.

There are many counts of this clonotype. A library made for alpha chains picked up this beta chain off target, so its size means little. The CDR3 DNA is TGTGCCAGCAGACCTGCTCAGCGGGGGCCGCTCTATTTT. Protein sequence: CASRPAQRGPLYF. The chain combines TRBV6-2 or TRBV6-3 with TRBJ2-3; 8 positions match TRBD2. The CDR3 has 13 amino acids. Germline CDR1 MNHEY, CDR2 SVGEGT. Unmatched junction bases numbered 14, after V lost 6 bases and J lost 15 bases.

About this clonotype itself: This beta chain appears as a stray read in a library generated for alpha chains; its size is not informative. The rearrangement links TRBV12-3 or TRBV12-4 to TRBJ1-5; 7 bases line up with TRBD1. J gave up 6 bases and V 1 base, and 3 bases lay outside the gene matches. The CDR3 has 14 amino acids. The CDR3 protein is CASSLGQGGQPQHF. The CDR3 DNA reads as TGTGCCAGCAGTTTAGGACAGGGTGGTCAGCCCCAGCATTTT.